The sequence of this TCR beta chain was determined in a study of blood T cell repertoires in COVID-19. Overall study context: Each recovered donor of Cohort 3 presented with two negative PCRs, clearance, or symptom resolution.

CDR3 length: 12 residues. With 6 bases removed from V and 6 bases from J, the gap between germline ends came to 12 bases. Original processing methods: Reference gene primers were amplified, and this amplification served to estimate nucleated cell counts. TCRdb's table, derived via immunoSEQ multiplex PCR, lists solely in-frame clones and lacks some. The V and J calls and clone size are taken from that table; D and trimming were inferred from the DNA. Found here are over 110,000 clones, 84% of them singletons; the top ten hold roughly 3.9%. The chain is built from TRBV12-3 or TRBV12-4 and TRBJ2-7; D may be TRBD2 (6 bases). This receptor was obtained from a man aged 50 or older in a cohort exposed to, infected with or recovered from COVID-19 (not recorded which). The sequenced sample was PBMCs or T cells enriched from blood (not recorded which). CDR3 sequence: CASRLPGGEQYF. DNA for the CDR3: TGTGCCAGCAGACTCCCCGGGGGCGAGCAGTACTTC.